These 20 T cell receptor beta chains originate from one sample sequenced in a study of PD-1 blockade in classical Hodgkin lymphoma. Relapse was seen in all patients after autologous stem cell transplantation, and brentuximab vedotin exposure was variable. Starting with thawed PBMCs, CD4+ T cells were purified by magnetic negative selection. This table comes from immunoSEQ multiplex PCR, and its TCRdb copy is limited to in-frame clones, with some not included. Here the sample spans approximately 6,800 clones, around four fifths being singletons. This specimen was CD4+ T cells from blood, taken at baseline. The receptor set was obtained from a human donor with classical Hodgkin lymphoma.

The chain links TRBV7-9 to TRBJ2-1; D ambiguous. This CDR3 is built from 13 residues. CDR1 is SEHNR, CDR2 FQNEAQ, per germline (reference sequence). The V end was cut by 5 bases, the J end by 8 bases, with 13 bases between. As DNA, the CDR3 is TGTGCCAGCAGCCCCTTTCCCCGTTATGAGCAGTTCTTC. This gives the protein CASSPFPRYEQFF.

CDR3 sequence reads: CATSTRQAPATNEKLFF. For the CDR3, the DNA is TGTGCCACCAGCACAAGACAGGCACCGGCGACTAATGAAAAACTGTTTTTT. The rearrangement links TRBV15 to TRBJ1-4; D is possibly TRBD1 (6 bases). There are 17 residues in the CDR3. Germline-derived CDR1 and CDR2 are LNHNV and YYDKDF (reference sequence). V was clipped by 4 bases and J by 2 bases, with 17 bases between them. The full variable domain, completed using reference TRBV15 and TRBJ1-4, is DAMVIQNPRYQVTQFGKPVTLSCSQTLNHNVMYWYQQKSSQAPKLLFHYYDKDFNNEADTPDNFQSRRPNTSFCFLDIRSPGLGDTAMYLCATSTRQAPATNEKLFFGSGTQLSVL.

The CDR3 sequence: CASSLDWGETQYF. The CDR3 DNA sequence: TGTGCCAGCAGCTTAGATTGGGGAGAGACCCAGTACTTC. The V and J genes are TRBV11-3 and TRBJ2-5; D call uncertain. Trimming pared 0 bases from V and 4 bases from J, leaving 6 bases between. The CDR3 is 13 residues long. Germline CDR1 is SGHNT and CDR2 is YENEEA.

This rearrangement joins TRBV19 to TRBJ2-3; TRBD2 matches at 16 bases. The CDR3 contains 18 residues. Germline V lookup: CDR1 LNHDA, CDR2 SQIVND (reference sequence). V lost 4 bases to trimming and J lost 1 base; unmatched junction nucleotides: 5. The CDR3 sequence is CASSRKGTSGRGTDTQYF. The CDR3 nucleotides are TGTGCCAGTAGTAGAAAGGGGACTAGCGGGAGGGGCACAGATACGCAGTATTTT.

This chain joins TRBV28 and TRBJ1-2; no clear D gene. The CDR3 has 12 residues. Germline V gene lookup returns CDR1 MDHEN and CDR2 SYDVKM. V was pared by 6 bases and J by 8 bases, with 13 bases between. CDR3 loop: CASSSSAVGYTF. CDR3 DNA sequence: TGTGCCAGCAGCTCCTCCGCTGTCGGCTACACCTTC.

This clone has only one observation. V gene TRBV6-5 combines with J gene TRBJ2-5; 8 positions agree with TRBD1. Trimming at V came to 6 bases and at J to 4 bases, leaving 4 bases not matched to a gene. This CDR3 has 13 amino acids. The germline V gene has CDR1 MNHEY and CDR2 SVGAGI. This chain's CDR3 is CASSRGPGETQYF. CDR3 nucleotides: TGTGCCAGCAGCAGGGGGCCGGGAGAGACCCAGTACTTC.

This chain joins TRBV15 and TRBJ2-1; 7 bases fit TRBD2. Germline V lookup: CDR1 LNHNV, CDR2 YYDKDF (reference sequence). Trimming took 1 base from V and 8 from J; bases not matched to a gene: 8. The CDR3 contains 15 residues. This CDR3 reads CATSRVGRLYDEQFF. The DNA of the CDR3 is TGTGCCACCAGCAGAGTCGGGAGGCTCTATGATGAGCAGTTCTTC.

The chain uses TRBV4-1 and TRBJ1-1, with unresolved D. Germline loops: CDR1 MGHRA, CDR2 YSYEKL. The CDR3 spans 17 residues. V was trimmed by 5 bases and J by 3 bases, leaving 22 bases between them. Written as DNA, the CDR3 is TGCGCCAGCAGCTTCGACTCCCGGGCCCCACTGGACACTGAAGCTTTCTTT. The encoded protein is CASSFDSRAPLDTEAFF.

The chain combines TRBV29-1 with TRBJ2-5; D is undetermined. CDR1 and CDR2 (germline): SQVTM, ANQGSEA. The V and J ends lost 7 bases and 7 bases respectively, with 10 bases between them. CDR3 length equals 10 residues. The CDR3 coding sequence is TGCAGCGGTCCAACGCGGACCCAGTACTTC. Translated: CSGPTRTQYF. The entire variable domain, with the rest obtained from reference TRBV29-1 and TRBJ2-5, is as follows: SAVISQKPSRDICQRGTSLTIQCQVDSQVTMMFWYRQQPGQSLTLIATANQGSEATYESGFVIDKFPISRPNLTFSTLTVSNMSPEDSSIYLCSGPTRTQYFGPGTRLLVL.

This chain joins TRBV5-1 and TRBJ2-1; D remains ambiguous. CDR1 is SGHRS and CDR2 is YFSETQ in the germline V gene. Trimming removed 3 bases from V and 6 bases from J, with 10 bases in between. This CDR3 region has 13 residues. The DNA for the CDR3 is TGCGCCAGCAGCTCCCCCTCGGGCAATGAGCAGTTCTTC. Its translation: CASSSPSGNEQFF.

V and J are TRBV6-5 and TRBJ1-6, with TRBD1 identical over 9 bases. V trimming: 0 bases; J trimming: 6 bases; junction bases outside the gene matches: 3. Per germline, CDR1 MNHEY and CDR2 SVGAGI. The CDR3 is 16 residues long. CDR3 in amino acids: CASSYSPGQGNSPLHF. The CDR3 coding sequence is TGTGCCAGCAGTTACTCACCGGGACAGGGTAATTCACCCCTCCACTTT.

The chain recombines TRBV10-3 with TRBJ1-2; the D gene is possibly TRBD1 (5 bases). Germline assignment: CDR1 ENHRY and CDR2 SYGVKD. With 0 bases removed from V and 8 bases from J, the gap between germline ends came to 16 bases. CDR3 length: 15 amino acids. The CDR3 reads CAISESSQGVAGYTF. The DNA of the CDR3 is TGTGCCATCAGTGAGTCGAGTCAGGGAGTAGCCGGCTACACCTTC.

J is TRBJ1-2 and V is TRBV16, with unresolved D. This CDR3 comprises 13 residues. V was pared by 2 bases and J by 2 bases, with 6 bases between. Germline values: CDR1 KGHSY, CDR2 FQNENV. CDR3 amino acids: CASSQDPNYGYTF. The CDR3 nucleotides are TGTGCCAGCAGCCAAGACCCCAACTATGGCTACACCTTC.

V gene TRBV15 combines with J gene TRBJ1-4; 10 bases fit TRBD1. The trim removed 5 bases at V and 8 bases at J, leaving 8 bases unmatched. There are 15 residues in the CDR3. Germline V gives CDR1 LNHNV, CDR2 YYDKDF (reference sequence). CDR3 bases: TGTGCCACCAGCCGCGACAGGGGGCCCTCAGAAAAACTGTTTTTT. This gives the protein CATSRDRGPSEKLFF.

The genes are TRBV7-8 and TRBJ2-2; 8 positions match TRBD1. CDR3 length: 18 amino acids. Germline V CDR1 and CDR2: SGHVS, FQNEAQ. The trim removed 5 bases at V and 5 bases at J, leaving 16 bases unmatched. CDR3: CASSLQGRGLRGTGELFF. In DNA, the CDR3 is TGTGCCAGCAGCCTCCAGGGCAGGGGGCTGAGAGGAACCGGGGAGCTGTTTTTT. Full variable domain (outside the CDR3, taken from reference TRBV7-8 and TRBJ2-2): GAGVSQSPRYKVAKRGQDVALRCDPISGHVSLFWYQQALGQGPEFLTYFQNEAQLDKSGLPSDRFFAERPEGSVSTLKIQRTQQEDSAVYLCASSLQGRGLRGTGELFFGEGSRLTVL.

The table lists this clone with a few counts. The CDR3 coding sequence is TGCGCCAGCAGCCAAGCTCTCGATTACTCTGGGGTGAACACTGAAGCTTTCTTT. It codes for CASSQALDYSGVNTEAFF. This chain uses TRBV4-1 with TRBJ1-1; no clear D gene. The V end was cut by 1 base, the J end by 0 bases, with 18 bases between. This CDR3 is built from 18 residues. Germline V gene data show CDR1 as MGHRA and CDR2 as YSYEKL.

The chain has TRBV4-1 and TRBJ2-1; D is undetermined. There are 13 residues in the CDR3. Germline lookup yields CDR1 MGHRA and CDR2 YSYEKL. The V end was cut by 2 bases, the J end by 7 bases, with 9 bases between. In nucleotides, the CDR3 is TGCGCCAGCAGCCAACTTCTAGTAAATGAGCAGTTCTTC. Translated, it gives CASSQLLVNEQFF.

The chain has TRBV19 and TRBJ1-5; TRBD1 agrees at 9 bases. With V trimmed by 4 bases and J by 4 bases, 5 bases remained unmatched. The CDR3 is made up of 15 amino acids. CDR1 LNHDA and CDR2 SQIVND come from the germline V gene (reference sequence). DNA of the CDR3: TGTGCCAGTAGTACCAGGGACAGGGTAAATCAGCCCCAGCATTTT. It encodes CASSTRDRVNQPQHF. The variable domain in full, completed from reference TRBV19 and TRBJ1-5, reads DGGITQSPKYLFRKEGQNVTLSCEQNLNHDAMYWYRQDPGQGLRLIYYSQIVNDFQKGDIAEGYSVSREKKESFPLTVTSAQKNPTAFYLCASSTRDRVNQPQHFGDGTRLSIL.

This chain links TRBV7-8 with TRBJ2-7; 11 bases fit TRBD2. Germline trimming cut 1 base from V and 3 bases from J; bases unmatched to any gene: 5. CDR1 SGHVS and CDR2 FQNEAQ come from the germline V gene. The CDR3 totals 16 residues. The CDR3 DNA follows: TGTGCCAGCAGCTTAGTATCAACTAGCGGGAGCTACGAGCAGTACTTC. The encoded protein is CASSLVSTSGSYEQYF.

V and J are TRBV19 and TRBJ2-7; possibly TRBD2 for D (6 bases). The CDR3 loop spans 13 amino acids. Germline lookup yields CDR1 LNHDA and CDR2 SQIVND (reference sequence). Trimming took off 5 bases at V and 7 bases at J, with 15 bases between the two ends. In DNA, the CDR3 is TGTGCCAGTAGTGGAGGGCCGTGGCAGGAGCAGTACTTC. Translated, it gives CASSGGPWQEQYF.